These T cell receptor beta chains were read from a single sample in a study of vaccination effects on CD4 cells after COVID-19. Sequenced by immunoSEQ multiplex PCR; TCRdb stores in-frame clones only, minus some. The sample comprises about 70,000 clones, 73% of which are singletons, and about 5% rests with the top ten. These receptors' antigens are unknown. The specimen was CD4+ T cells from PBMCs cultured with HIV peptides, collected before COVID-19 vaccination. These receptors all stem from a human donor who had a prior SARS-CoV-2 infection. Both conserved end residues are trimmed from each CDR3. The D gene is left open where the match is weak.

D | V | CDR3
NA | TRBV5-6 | ASLAGRRTDTQY
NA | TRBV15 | ATSRGGGLTDTQY
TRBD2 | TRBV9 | ASSVGPSGGQDEQF
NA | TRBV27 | ASSLAGLDEKLF
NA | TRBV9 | ASSVEDSTDTQY
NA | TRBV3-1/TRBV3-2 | ASSRGITEAF
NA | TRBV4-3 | ASSQTDLPANYGYT
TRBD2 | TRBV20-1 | SASTSGRADNEQF
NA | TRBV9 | ASSVGMDSPLH
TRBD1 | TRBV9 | ASSPRQGEGTDTQY
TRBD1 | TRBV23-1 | ASSQSVNRGRSYT
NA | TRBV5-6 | ASSLTTGHGGDQPQH
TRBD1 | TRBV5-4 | ASSQDRGFTDTQY
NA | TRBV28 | ASSSRDGGYT
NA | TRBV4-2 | ASSQEIGAVLNEKLF
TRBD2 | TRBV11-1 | ASSYSGGAPDTQY
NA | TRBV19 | ASSGDGYT
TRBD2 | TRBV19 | ASSKQRENEQY
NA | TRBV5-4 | ASSRGKANYGYT
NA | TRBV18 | ASSQVEGYGYT
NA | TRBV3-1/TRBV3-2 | ASSQPGQRGYT
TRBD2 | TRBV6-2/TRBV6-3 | ASSSRLAGVNEQF
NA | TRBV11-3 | ASSKTAATNEKLF
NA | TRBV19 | ASSADRQETQY
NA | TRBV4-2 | ASSQESSLRLPNEQY
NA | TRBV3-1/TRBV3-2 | ASSQAETWQGQETQY
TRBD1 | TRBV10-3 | AISELTGASYGYT
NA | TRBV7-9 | ASSPLVLGGYT
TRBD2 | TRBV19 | ASSIRLAYEQY
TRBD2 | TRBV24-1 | ATRSPGLAGERLKADTQY
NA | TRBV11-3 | ASSLGRGARGLLNEQY
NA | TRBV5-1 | ASRNQISGNTIY
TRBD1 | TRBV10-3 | AIGQDRSGELF
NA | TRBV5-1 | ASSLDRETQY
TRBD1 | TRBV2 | ASSGQGGETQY
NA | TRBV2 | ASSDQSITGELF
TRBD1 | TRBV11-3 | ASSLEGRGGVYGYT
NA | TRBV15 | ATSPVGAGNTEAF
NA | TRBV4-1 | ASSRLLLTDEQY
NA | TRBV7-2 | ASSLRGGRLSGNTIY
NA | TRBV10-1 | ASGTEGTDTQY
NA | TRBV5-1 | ASSLGGASYEQY
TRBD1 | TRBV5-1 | ASSFRTGGEDTQY
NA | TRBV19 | ASTPSGRNTEAF
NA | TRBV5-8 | ASSLAAGATRNT
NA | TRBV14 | ASSQRLGGNAKNIQY
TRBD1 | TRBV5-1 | ASSATGVRYGYT
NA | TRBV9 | ASSVEPEETQY
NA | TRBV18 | ASSQPLGRGVNEQF
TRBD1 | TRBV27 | ASSSPPDRGRDTQY
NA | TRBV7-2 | ASSLAREQY
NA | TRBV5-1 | ASSYGTGEKLF
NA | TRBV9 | ASSEGGNRQYNSPLH
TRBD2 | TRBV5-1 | ASSYPRLAGGPVTETQY
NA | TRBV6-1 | ASSEERRVISYEQY